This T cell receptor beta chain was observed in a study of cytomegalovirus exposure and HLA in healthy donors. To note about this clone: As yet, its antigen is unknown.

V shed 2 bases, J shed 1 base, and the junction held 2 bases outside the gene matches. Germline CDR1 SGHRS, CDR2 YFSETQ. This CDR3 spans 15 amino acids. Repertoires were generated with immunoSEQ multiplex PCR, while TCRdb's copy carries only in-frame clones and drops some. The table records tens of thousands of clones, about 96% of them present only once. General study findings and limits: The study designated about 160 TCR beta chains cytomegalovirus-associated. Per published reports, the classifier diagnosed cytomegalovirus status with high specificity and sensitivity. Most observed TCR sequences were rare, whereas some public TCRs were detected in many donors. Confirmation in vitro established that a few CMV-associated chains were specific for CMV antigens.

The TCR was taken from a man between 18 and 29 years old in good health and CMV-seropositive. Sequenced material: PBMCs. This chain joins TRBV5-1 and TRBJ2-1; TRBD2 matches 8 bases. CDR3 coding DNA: TGCGCCAGCAGCTTAGCGGGAGAATCCTACAATGAGCAGTTCTTC. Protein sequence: CASSLAGESYNEQFF.